This TCR beta chain was identified during a study of CD8+CD57+ T cells in acquired aplastic anemia. Researchers used genomic DNA as the template to profile TCR beta VDJ and CDR3. TCRdb re-derived calls from the reads in MiXCR, one entry per CDR3 protein. Here the sample spans about 170,000 distinct CDR3 sequences, roughly 63% being singletons. The CDR3 is made up of 15 amino acids. In germline, CDR1 is SGHVS, CDR2 FQNEAQ. Trimming took 5 bases from V and 0 from J; bases not matched to a gene: 6. This receptor was identified in a human donor in good health. Sample: sorted CD4+, CD8+, or CD8+CD57+ T cells (not recorded which) from PBMCs. V usage is TRBV7-8 and J usage is TRBJ1-1; 7 positions agree with TRBD1. CDR3 sequence: CASSQRQGLNTEAFF. CDR3 DNA sequence: TGTGCCAGCAGCCAACGACAGGGATTGAACACTGAAGCTTTCTTT.